A selection of T cell receptor beta chains follows, all from one sample in a study of blood T cell repertoires in COVID-19. Some clones are missing from TCRdb's copy, which holds only in-frame ones; the method was immunoSEQ multiplex PCR. Of some 250,000 clones listed, nearly 90% are singletons. Sample: PBMCs or T cells enriched from blood (not recorded which). These receptors came from a woman in her twenties or thirties with acute COVID-19. CDR3s include the opening cysteine and the closing phenylalanine or tryptophan. The order of the fields is J gene, V gene, D gene, clone size, CDR3 DNA, CDR3 protein. The D gene is left open where the match is weak. The listing skips clone size in some rows; elsewhere it reads once, few, many or a size class.

TRBJ2-2,TRBV6-5,NA,NA,TGTGCCAGCAGTTACTCAATAGCGAACACCGGGGAGCTGTTTTTT,CASSYSIANTGELFF
TRBJ2-7,TRBV24-1,NA,NA,TGTGCCACCAGTGATTCTGCAGATACCTACGAGCAGTACTTC,CATSDSADTYEQYF
TRBJ2-7,TRBV5-1,TRBD2,few,TGCGCCAGCAGCTTGGGCCCGGACGGGGGGACCCACTACGAGCAGTACTTC,CASSLGPDGGTHYEQYF
TRBJ2-7,TRBV20-1,TRBD1,NA,TGCAGTGCTAGTGACCAGGGGGCGGCTCACTCCTACGAGCAGTACTTC,CSASDQGAAHSYEQYF
TRBJ2-1,TRBV7-2,TRBD2,NA,TGTGCCATCGGGCGGGGGGCCGTCGACGAGCAGTTCTTC,CAIGRGAVDEQFF
TRBJ2-7,TRBV6-2/TRBV6-3,NA,NA,TGTGCCAGCAGTTCAAGGGGGACGACGACCTACGAGCAGTACTTC,CASSSRGTTTYEQYF
TRBJ2-5,TRBV5-1,NA,NA,TGCGCCAGCAGCTCCCCGCAGGGAGAGACCCAGTACTTC,CASSSPQGETQYF
TRBJ1-5,TRBV5-8,TRBD1,NA,TGTGCCAGCATCCACAGGGGAAATCAGCCCCAGCATTTT,CASIHRGNQPQHF
TRBJ1-2,TRBV4-1,NA,many,TGCGCCAGCAGTCTAGCCCAGGTCGGGGGTCAGGGTTATGGCTACACCTTC,CASSLAQVGGQGYGYTF
TRBJ1-3,TRBV6-6,NA,once,TGTGCCAGCAGTTACGTACGGGGAGAACCTGGAAACACCATATATTTT,CASSYVRGEPGNTIYF
TRBJ1-6,TRBV18,NA,once,TGTGCCAGCTCACCATCCCCCCGGACAGCCAATTCACCCCTCCACTTT,CASSPSPRTANSPLHF
TRBJ1-2,TRBV2,TRBD1,NA,TGTGCCAGCGTTTTTCTCCAGGGGGCCTATGGCTACACCTTC,CASVFLQGAYGYTF
TRBJ2-2,TRBV6-2/TRBV6-3,TRBD1,NA,TGTGCCAGCAGTTACCCGCCGGACAGGAGAGCGAACACCGGGGAGCTGTTTTTT,CASSYPPDRRANTGELFF
TRBJ2-3,TRBV24-1,NA,NA,TGTGCCACCAGTGACACCGGGGGGCCCAAGGGAGCAGATACGCAGTATTTT,CATSDTGGPKGADTQYF
TRBJ1-1,TRBV7-6,NA,NA,TGTGCCAGCAGCTTAGATCTTTGGAGCACTGAAGCTTTCTTT,CASSLDLWSTEAFF
TRBJ2-5,TRBV7-9,NA,NA,TGTGCCAGCAGCTTAGGTACTTCTCCCGAGACCCAGTACTTC,CASSLGTSPETQYF
TRBJ1-3,TRBV25-1,NA,NA,TGTGCCAGCAGTGTCTGGGGGGGGCCTAAGTCTGGAAACACCATATATTTT,CASSVWGGPKSGNTIYF
TRBJ2-1,TRBV30,TRBD1,NA,TGTGCCTGGAGTGTAGGCGGGGGACAGGGTCGGAATGAGCAGTTCTTC,CAWSVGGGQGRNEQFF
TRBJ2-1,TRBV27,TRBD1,NA,TGTGCCAGCAGTTTGTGGCAGGGGGCGAGTGGTGAGCAGTTCTTC,CASSLWQGASGEQFF
TRBJ1-2,TRBV28,TRBD1,NA,TGTGCCAGCAGTTTATCGAGCACAGGGGCGAACTATGGCTACACCTTC,CASSLSSTGANYGYTF
TRBJ1-2,TRBV6-2/TRBV6-3,NA,NA,TGTGCCAGCAGCCGCCCACCAGGCTTTTATGGCTACACCTTC,CASSRPPGFYGYTF
TRBJ1-4,TRBV9,TRBD1,NA,TGTGCCAGCAGCCTTCGACAGGGCCCTAATGAAAAACTGTTTTTT,CASSLRQGPNEKLFF
TRBJ1-6,TRBV10-3,TRBD1,NA,TGTGCCAACAAGGGACAGATTAATTCACCCCTCCACTTT,CANKGQINSPLHF
TRBJ1-1,TRBV2,NA,NA,TGTGCCAGCAGTGAAGACAGGGCCGTTGTTGCTTTCTTT,CASSEDRAVVAFF
TRBJ1-6,TRBV19,TRBD1,NA,TGTGCCAGTAGTGGAGACAGGGGGCGCGCGGTGATTGGCAATTCACCCCTCCACTTT,CASSGDRGRAVIGNSPLHF
TRBJ2-7,TRBV15,TRBD1,once,TGTGCCACCAGGACAGGGGAATCCTACGAGCAGTACTTC,CATRTGESYEQYF
TRBJ2-1,TRBV9,NA,NA,TGTGCCAGCAGCGTAACGGGGGGCAGTTTGGATGAGCAGTTCTTC,CASSVTGGSLDEQFF
TRBJ1-2,TRBV30,TRBD1,NA,TGTGCCTGGAGTTCAGGGACAGGGGGCCGTGGCTACACCTTC,CAWSSGTGGRGYTF
TRBJ2-1,TRBV25-1,NA,NA,TGTGCCAGCAGCCTCGGGGATTACAATGAGCAGTTCTTC,CASSLGDYNEQFF
TRBJ2-7,TRBV12-5,TRBD1,NA,TGTGCTAGTGGTTTGGCGACAGGGGGCTTCTACGAGCAGTACTTC,CASGLATGGFYEQYF
TRBJ1-4,TRBV7-9,TRBD1,NA,TGTGCCAGCAGCCTCGGGACAGCTCATAATGAAAAACTGTTTTTT,CASSLGTAHNEKLFF
TRBJ1-5,TRBV6-5,TRBD1,NA,TGTGCCACTAGACAGGGTTCTCATCAGCCCCAGCATTTT,CATRQGSHQPQHF
TRBJ1-5,TRBV10-3,NA,NA,TGTGCCATCACCCGAGATCTCAATCAGCCCCAGCATTTT,CAITRDLNQPQHF
TRBJ2-1,TRBV29-1,TRBD2,once,TGCAGCGCCCACCAGCGGGGGGGCGGGGATGAGCAGTTCTTC,CSAHQRGGGDEQFF
TRBJ2-7,TRBV30,NA,NA,TGTGCCTGGACTAGCCCAACCTACGAGCAGTACTTC,CAWTSPTYEQYF
TRBJ2-2,TRBV5-1,NA,NA,TGCGCCAGCAGCGATAACACAGGCGACGCCGGGGAGCTGTTTTTT,CASSDNTGDAGELFF
TRBJ2-7,TRBV30,NA,NA,TGTGCCTGGAGTGTAAGGACAGACCACGAGCAGTACTTC,CAWSVRTDHEQYF
TRBJ1-1,TRBV4-1,TRBD1,NA,TGCGCCAGCAGTTTCCAACAGGTCCCAGGGGGCACTGAAGCTTTCTTT,CASSFQQVPGGTEAFF
TRBJ2-1,TRBV5-4,TRBD2,NA,TGTGCCAGCAGCCCTCCGGGGGGGGGCGGTAATGAGCAGTTCTTC,CASSPPGGGGNEQFF
TRBJ1-6,TRBV5-1,TRBD1,many,TGCGCCAGCAGCTTGCAGGGGGCAAATTCACCCCTCCACTTT,CASSLQGANSPLHF
TRBJ2-1,TRBV7-3,NA,NA,TGTGCCAGCAGCCCATCGAGGGGGGAGCAGTTCTTC,CASSPSRGEQFF
TRBJ1-1,TRBV12-3/TRBV12-4,TRBD1,few,TGTGCCAGCAGTTCAACAGGGGACACTGAAGCTTTCTTT,CASSSTGDTEAFF
TRBJ1-2,TRBV3-1/TRBV3-2,NA,NA,TGTGCCAGCAGCTACGAGGGGGTGAGCTACACCTTC,CASSYEGVSYTF
TRBJ2-3,TRBV6-4,TRBD2,NA,TGTGCCAGCAGTGCAGCGGGGGGGCTGGATACGCAGTATTTT,CASSAAGGLDTQYF
TRBJ2-6,TRBV7-3,TRBD1,NA,TGTGCCAGCAGCCCGACAGGGGCGGCCGGGGCCAACGTCCTGACTTTC,CASSPTGAAGANVLTF
TRBJ2-5,TRBV5-1,NA,NA,TGCGCCAGCAGCTTGGGGGGGGACCAAGAGACCCAGTACTTC,CASSLGGDQETQYF
TRBJ1-2,TRBV5-6,TRBD1,once,TGTGCCAGCAGCCAAGTAGGACAGGATGGCTACACCTTC,CASSQVGQDGYTF
TRBJ2-3,TRBV7-3,TRBD2,NA,TGTGCCAGCAGCCTACTAGCGGGGGGGCCGCTGCAGTATTTT,CASSLLAGGPLQYF
TRBJ1-4,TRBV6-5,NA,NA,TGTGCCAGCAGTCCCCAGGGGAATGAAAAACTGTTTTTT,CASSPQGNEKLFF
TRBJ2-1,TRBV6-1,TRBD1,NA,TGTGCCAGCAGCGAAGGGGGCTTTAAATACAATGAGCAGTTCTTC,CASSEGGFKYNEQFF
TRBJ2-7,TRBV13,NA,NA,TGTGCCAGCAGCTCCCTGAGGGCCGGGAGCTCCTACGAGCAGTACTTC,CASSSLRAGSSYEQYF
TRBJ1-5,TRBV7-9,NA,NA,TGTGCCAGCAGCCCGGGGGGGGCGTTCTATCAGCCCCAGCATTTT,CASSPGGAFYQPQHF
TRBJ1-5,TRBV6-5,NA,NA,TGTGCCAGCAGGGTCGGTAATCAGCCCCAGCATTTT,CASRVGNQPQHF
TRBJ2-1,TRBV5-4,TRBD2,NA,TGTGCCAGCAGCTTGGGGACTAGCGGCTCCTACAATGAGCAGTTCTTC,CASSLGTSGSYNEQFF
TRBJ2-7,TRBV6-5,NA,once,TGTGCCAGCAGTTACTCGATACTGGGCCCCTACGAGCAGTACTTC,CASSYSILGPYEQYF
TRBJ1-2,TRBV20-1,NA,NA,TGCAGTGCTAGTCCCGACAGCACCTATGGCTACACCTTC,CSASPDSTYGYTF
TRBJ2-7,TRBV7-9,TRBD1,NA,TGTGCCAGCAGCGATTCCGGGACAGGATCACACGAGCAGTACTTC,CASSDSGTGSHEQYF